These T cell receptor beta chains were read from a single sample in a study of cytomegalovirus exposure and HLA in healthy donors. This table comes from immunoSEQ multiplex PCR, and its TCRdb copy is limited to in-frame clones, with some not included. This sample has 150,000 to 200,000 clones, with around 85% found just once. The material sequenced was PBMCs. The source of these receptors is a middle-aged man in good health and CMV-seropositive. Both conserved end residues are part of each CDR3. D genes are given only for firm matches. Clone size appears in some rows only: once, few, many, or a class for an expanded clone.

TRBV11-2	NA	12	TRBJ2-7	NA	TGTGCCAGCAGCTTAGGCGGTGGGGAGCAGTACTTC	CASSLGGGEQYF
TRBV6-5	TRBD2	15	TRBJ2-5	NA	TGTGCCAGCAGACTAGCGGGGGGGTTTCAAGAGACCCAGTACTTC	CASRLAGGFQETQYF
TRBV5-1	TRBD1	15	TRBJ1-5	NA	TGCGCCAGCAGCTTGGGCGACAGGGGCGATCAGCCCCAGCATTTT	CASSLGDRGDQPQHF
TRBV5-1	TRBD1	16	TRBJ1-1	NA	TGCGCCAGCAGCTTGGGACAGGGGGCGCGGCGAACTGAAGCTTTCTTT	CASSLGQGARRTEAFF
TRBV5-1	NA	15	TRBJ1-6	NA	TGCGCCAGCAGCCCCTCAGGGTCCTATAATTCACCCCTCCACTTT	CASSPSGSYNSPLHF
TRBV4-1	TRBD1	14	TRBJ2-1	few	TGCGCCAGCAGCCAAGTTACAGGGGAACATGAGCAGTTCTTC	CASSQVTGEHEQFF
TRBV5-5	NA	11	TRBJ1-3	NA	TGTGCCAGCAGCTTCAGGGGTACCATATATTTT	CASSFRGTIYF
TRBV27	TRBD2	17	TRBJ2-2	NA	TGTGCCAGCAGGAGTAGACCTGAAGCGGGGGGGGCCGGGGAGCTGTTTTTT	CASRSRPEAGGAGELFF
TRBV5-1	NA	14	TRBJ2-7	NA	TGCGCCAGCGTATTCCGGGACATCACCTACGAGCAGTACTTC	CASVFRDITYEQYF
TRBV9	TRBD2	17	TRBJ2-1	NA	TGTGCCAGCAGCGACGGACTAGCGGGGGGACGGATCGAGGAGCAGTTCTTC	CASSDGLAGGRIEEQFF
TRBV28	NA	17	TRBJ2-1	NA	TGTGCCAGCAGACCGGGAATGTTGGGCCGACCCTACAATGAGCAGTTCTTC	CASRPGMLGRPYNEQFF
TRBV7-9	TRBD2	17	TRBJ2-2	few	TGTGCCAGCAGTCGGACTAGCGGGGGGCCGAACACCGGGGAGCTGTTTTTT	CASSRTSGGPNTGELFF
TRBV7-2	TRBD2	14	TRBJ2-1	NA	TGTGCCAGCAAGACTTTCCGATCAGGGACTAGGCAGTTCTTC	CASKTFRSGTRQFF
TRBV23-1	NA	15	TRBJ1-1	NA	TGCGCCAGCAGTCTATTGACACTCCTCAACACTGAAGCTTTCTTT	CASSLLTLLNTEAFF
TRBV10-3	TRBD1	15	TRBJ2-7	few	TGTGCCATCAATCCCCGGGACAGCCTACCCTACGAGCAGTACTTC	CAINPRDSLPYEQYF
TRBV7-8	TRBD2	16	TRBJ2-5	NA	TGTGCCAGCAGCCTGAGAATAGCGGGGGGGCGGGAGACCCAGTACTTC	CASSLRIAGGRETQYF
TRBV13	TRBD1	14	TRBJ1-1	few	TGTGCCAGCAGCTTAGGCAGGGGGGTCAGGGGAGCTTTCTTT	CASSLGRGVRGAFF
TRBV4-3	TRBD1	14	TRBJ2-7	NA	TGCGCCAGCAGCCCCGGACAGGGGAGGTACGAGCAGTACTTC	CASSPGQGRYEQYF
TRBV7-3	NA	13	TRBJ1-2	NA	TGTGCCAGCAGCTTAAACACGGGTTTTGGCTACACCTTC	CASSLNTGFGYTF
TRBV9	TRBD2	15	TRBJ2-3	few	TGTGCCAGCAGCGCCTTAGCGGGGGACACAGATACGCAGTATTTT	CASSALAGDTDTQYF
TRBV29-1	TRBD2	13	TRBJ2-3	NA	TGCAGCGTGGGGACTAGCGGGTCAGATACGCAGTATTTT	CSVGTSGSDTQYF
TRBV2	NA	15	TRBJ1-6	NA	TGTGCCAGCAGTGAGACTTCATCGTCCAATTCACCCCTCCACTTT	CASSETSSSNSPLHF
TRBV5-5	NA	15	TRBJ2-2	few	TGTGCCAGCAGCGATGACGGACTGGCCACCGGGGAGCTGTTTTTT	CASSDDGLATGELFF
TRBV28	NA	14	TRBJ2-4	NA	TGTGCCAGCAGCCTCGGGACATGGATCAACATTCAGTACTTC	CASSLGTWINIQYF
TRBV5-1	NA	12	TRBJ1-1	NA	TGCGCCAGCAGCTTTTCAAACACTGAAGCTTTCTTT	CASSFSNTEAFF
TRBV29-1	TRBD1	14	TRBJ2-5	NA	TGCAGCGTTGAAGATCAGGCAGGGGGCGAGACCCAGTACTTC	CSVEDQAGGETQYF
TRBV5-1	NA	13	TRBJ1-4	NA	TGCGCCAGCAGCTTGGGGACTCGAGAAAAACTGTTTTTT	CASSLGTREKLFF
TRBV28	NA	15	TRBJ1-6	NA	TGTGCCAGCAGTTTCCCGGGACTGCCCTACTCACCCCTCCACTTT	CASSFPGLPYSPLHF
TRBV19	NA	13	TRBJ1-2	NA	TGTGCCAGTAAACCCGGACAATATCATGGCTACACCTTC	CASKPGQYHGYTF
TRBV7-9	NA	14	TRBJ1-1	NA	TGTGCCAGCAGCGATCTTACCAGGATGATTGAAGCTTTCTTT	CASSDLTRMIEAFF
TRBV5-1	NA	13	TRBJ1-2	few	TGCGCCAGCAGCTTGGACAGGGCCTATGGCTACACCTTC	CASSLDRAYGYTF
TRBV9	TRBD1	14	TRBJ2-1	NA	TGTGCCAGCAGCGTAGAGGGGACAGACAATGAGCAGTTCTTC	CASSVEGTDNEQFF
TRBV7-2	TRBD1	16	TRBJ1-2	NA	TGTGCCAGCAGCTTAGTTGGTGGACAGGGCGGCTATGGCTACACCTTC	CASSLVGGQGGYGYTF
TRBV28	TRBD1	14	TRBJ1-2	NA	TGTGCCAGCAGTAGGACAGGGGAATATTATGGCTACACCTTC	CASSRTGEYYGYTF
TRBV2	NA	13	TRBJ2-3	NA	TGTGCCAGCAGTGAATTGTCCCCCGGTACGCAGTATTTT	CASSELSPGTQYF
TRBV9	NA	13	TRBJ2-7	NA	TGTGCCAGCAGCGTAGACAGCTCCTACGAGCAGTACTTC	CASSVDSSYEQYF
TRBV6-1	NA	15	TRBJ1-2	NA	TGTGCCAGCAGTGAAGCGGAAGGGGCGCATTATGGCTACACCTTC	CASSEAEGAHYGYTF
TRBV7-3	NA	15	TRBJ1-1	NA	TGTGCCAGCAGCTTAGGGGGGGGAACGGGCACTGAAGCTTTCTTT	CASSLGGGTGTEAFF
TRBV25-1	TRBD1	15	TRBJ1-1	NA	TGTGCCAGCAGTGGTATCGGGACAGGAAAACTGGAAGCTTTCTTT	CASSGIGTGKLEAFF
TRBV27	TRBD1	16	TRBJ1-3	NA	TGTGCCAGCAGTTTGGGACAGGGTTTCACTGGAAACACCATATATTTT	CASSLGQGFTGNTIYF
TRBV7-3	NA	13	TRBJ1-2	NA	TGTGCCAGCAGCGAAGCGGATCTTGATGGCTACACCTTC	CASSEADLDGYTF
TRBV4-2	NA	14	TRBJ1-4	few	TGTGCCAGCAGCCAAGAGGGCAGGGATGAAAAACTGTTTTTT	CASSQEGRDEKLFF
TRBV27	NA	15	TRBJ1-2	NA	TGTGCCAGCAGTTTATTGGGCGGCGTAGGGGATGGCTACACCTTC	CASSLLGGVGDGYTF
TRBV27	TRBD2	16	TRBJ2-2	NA	TGTGCCAGCACCAAGGAGCGGGGCGGGAACACCGGGGAGCTGTTTTTT	CASTKERGGNTGELFF
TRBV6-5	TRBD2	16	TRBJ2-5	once	TGTGCCAGCAGTTACAGGACTAGCGGGGGTCAAGAGACCCAGTACTTC	CASSYRTSGGQETQYF
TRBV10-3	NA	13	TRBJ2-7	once	TGTGCCATCAGCAGGACGGCTGACTACGAGCAGTACTTC	CAISRTADYEQYF
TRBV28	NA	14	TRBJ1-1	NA	TGTGCCAGCAGTTACCAGGGTATGAACACTGAAGCTTTCTTT	CASSYQGMNTEAFF
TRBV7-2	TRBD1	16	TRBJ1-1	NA	TGTGCCAGCAGCTCAATCCGGGGGCAGGGGGCATCCGAAGCTTTCTTT	CASSSIRGQGASEAFF
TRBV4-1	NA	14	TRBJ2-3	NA	TGCGCCAGCAGCCAACTTTCCTACACAGATACGCAGTATTTT	CASSQLSYTDTQYF
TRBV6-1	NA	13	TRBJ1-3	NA	TGTGCCAGCAGTGATACCGGGATTGACACCATATATTTT	CASSDTGIDTIYF
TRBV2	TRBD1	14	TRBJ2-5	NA	TGTGCCAGCAGCCTTGGACAGGGGTCGAAGACCCAGTACTTC	CASSLGQGSKTQYF
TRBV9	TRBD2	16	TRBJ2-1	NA	TGTGCCAGCAGCGTAGGACTAGCGGGGGCCTACAATGAGCAGTTCTTC	CASSVGLAGAYNEQFF
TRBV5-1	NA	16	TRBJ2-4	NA	TGCGCCAGCAGCTCCGGAGGGGGCGGAATAGGGAACATTCAGTACTTC	CASSSGGGGIGNIQYF
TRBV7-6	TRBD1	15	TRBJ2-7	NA	TGTGCCAGCAGCTTGTCCGGGACAGGAACCTACGAGCAGTACTTC	CASSLSGTGTYEQYF
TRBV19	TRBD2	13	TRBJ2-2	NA	TGTGCCAGTTCGCGACTAGCCTCCGGGGAGCTGTTTTTT	CASSRLASGELFF
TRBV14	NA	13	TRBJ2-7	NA	TGTGCCAGCAGCCTTTGGGGCCCCTACGAGCAGTACTTC	CASSLWGPYEQYF
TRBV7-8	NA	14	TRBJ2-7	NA	TGTGCCAGCAGCGTTGTAAATCAGGGCTACGAGCAGTACTTC	CASSVVNQGYEQYF
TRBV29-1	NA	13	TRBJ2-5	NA	TGCAGCGCCAAGACCGCCGGGAGAGAGACCCAGTACTTC	CSAKTAGRETQYF
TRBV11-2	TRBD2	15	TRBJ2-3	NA	TGTGCCAGCAGCTTAGGGCGGGGGGGGACAGATACGCAGTATTTT	CASSLGRGGTDTQYF